These 10 T cell receptor beta chains were all obtained from the same sample, sequenced in a study of cytomegalovirus exposure and HLA in healthy donors. The PCR had 60 Vbeta and 13 Jbeta primers. Only in-frame clones appear in the TCRdb table, and some are missing; sequencing was by immunoSEQ multiplex PCR. The repertoire has almost 200,000 clones, roughly 72% of them found once; the top ten carry around 1.9%. The sample was PBMCs. The receptors shown here come from a man aged 25 to 45 in good health and CMV-seronegative.

The chain joins TRBV28 to TRBJ1-1, with TRBD1 matching 7 bases. This CDR3 is built from 15 residues. Germline V CDR1 and CDR2: MDHEN, SYDVKM. V shed 3 bases, J shed 0 bases, and the junction held 4 bases outside the gene matches. This chain's CDR3 is CASSLPGQLNTEAFF. In DNA, the CDR3 is TGTGCCAGCAGTTTGCCGGGACAGTTGAACACTGAAGCTTTCTTT.

The chain combines TRBV5-1 with TRBJ1-2; TRBD1 matches 7 bases. The CDR3 covers 13 residues. V trimming: 2 bases; J trimming: 5 bases; junction bases outside the gene matches: 3. The V gene's germline CDR1 is SGHRS and CDR2 YFSETQ. CDR3 sequence: CASSFDRVYGYTF. CDR3 DNA sequence: TGCGCCAGCAGCTTTGACAGGGTGTATGGCTACACCTTC.

This chain links TRBV2 with TRBJ2-1; 8 bases match TRBD2. J was trimmed by 0 bases and V by 6 bases; bases with no gene match: 4. CDR1 is SNHLY, CDR2 FYNNEI, per germline. This CDR3 has 15 residues. The CDR3 DNA follows: TGTGCCAGCAGGACCGGGACTAGCTCCTACAATGAGCAGTTCTTC. Amino acid sequence: CASRTGTSSYNEQFF.

The V call is TRBV2, the J call TRBJ2-1, with 10 bases matching TRBD2. Trimming took 2 bases from V and 2 from J; bases not matched to a gene: 18. The length of the CDR3 is 21 residues. Per the germline V gene, CDR1 is SNHLY and CDR2 is FYNNEI. The CDR3 protein is CASSEPKASGSRGSPYNEQFF. In DNA, the CDR3 is TGTGCCAGCAGTGAACCGAAGGCTAGCGGGAGTAGGGGGAGTCCCTACAATGAGCAGTTCTTC.

The chain is built from TRBV4-2 and TRBJ2-1; 10 bases agree with TRBD2. The germline gives CDR1 LGHNA, CDR2 YNFKEQ. The junction had 4 bases not matched to a gene; V was cut back by 6 bases and J by 5 bases. The CDR3 has 14 amino acids. The CDR3 loop is CASSLLAGDNEQFF. DNA for the CDR3: TGTGCCAGCAGTCTCCTAGCGGGAGACAATGAGCAGTTCTTC.

The chain carries TRBV5-1 and TRBJ2-5; D might be TRBD2 (7 bases). Trimming took off 1 base at V and 2 bases at J, with 15 bases between the two ends. Germline lookup yields CDR1 SGHRS and CDR2 YFSETQ. This CDR3 comprises 16 residues. CDR3 in DNA: TGCGCCAGCAGCTTGAGTGAGGGGGGGATACAAGAGACCCAGTACTTC. This codes for CASSLSEGGIQETQYF.

This chain links TRBV10-2 with TRBJ1-5; the D gene is possibly TRBD1 (6 bases). The CDR3 spans 13 residues. CDR1 is WSHSY, CDR2 SAAADI, per germline. V lost 4 bases and J lost 6, with 10 bases in between. CDR3: CASSGSGAQPQHF. The CDR3 nucleotides read TGCGCCAGCAGTGGGTCAGGGGCTCAGCCCCAGCATTTT.

The CDR3 coding sequence is TGTGCCAGCACCGGACTTGGGGCCAACGTCCTGACTTTC. It yields the protein CASTGLGANVLTF. V gene TRBV27 combines with J gene TRBJ2-6; D is possibly TRBD2 (5 bases). Germline V gene lookup returns CDR1 MNHEY and CDR2 SMNVEV (reference sequence). This CDR3 has 13 residues. The V end was cut by 7 bases, the J end by 3 bases, with 7 bases between.

In DNA, the CDR3 is TGTGCCAGCTTAACGGACACCTACGAGCAGTACTTC. It encodes CASLTDTYEQYF. The chain employs TRBV2 and TRBJ2-7; possibly TRBD1 for D (5 bases). The ends were cut back, 8 bases at V and 2 bases at J, with 10 bases in the middle. The CDR3 contains 12 residues. Germline V gene data show CDR1 as SNHLY and CDR2 as FYNNEI.

The chain combines TRBV9 with TRBJ2-1; possible D gene TRBD2, 5 bases. V lost 4 bases to trimming and J lost 4 bases, with 12 bases between them. Germline loops: CDR1 SGDLS, CDR2 YYNGEE. The CDR3 length is 14 residues. The CDR3 bases are TGTGCCAGCAGCCGGACTGAGGGTTACAATGAGCAGTTCTTC. Translating it yields CASSRTEGYNEQFF.